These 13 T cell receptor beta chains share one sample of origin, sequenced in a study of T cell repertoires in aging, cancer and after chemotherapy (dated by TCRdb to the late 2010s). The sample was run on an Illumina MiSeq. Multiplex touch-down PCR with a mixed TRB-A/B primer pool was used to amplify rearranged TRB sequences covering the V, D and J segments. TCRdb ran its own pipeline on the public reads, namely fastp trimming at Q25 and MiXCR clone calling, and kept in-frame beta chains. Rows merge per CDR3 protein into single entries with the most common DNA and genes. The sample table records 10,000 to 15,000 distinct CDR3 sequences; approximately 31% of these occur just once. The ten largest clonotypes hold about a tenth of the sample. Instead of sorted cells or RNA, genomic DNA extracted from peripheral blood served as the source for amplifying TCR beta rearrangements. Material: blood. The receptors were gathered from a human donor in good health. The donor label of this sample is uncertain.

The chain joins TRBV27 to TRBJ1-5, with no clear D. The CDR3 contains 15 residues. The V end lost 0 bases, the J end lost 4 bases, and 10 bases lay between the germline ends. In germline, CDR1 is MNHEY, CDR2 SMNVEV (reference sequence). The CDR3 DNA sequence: TGTGCCAGCAGTTTATCCCGAATAGAGAATCAGCCCCAGCATTTT. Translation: CASSLSRIENQPQHF.

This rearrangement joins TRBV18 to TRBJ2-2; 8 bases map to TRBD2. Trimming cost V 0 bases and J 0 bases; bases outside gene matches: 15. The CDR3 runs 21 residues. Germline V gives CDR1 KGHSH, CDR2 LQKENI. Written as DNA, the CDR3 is TGTGCCAGCTCACCACCGAACAGCGGGGGAACCTTAAGAACGAACACCGGGGAGCTGTTTTTT. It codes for CASSPPNSGGTLRTNTGELFF.

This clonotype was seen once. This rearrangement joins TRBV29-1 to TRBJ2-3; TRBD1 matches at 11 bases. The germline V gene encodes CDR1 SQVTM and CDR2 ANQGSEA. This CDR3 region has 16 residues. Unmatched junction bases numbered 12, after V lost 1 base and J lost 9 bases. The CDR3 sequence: CSVEGFEGQGDGTQYF. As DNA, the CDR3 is TGCAGCGTTGAAGGTTTCGAGGGACAGGGGGATGGAACGCAGTATTTT.

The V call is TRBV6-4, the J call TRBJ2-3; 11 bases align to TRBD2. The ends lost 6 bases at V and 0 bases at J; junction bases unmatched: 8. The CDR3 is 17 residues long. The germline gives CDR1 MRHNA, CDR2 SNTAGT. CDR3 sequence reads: CASRTPSGGRSTDTQYF. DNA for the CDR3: TGTGCCAGCAGAACTCCTAGCGGGGGGCGGAGCACAGATACGCAGTATTTT.

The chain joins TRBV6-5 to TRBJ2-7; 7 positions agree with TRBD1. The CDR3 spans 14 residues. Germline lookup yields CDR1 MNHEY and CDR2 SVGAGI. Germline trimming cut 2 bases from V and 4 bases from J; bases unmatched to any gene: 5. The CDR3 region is CASSYHTGEYEQYF. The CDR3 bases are TGTGCCAGCAGTTACCATACAGGGGAATACGAGCAGTACTTC.

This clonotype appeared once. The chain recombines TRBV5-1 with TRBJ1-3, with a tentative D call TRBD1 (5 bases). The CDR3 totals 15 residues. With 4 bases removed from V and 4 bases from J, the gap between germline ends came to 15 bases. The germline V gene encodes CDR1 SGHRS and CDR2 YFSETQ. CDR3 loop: CASSHVPGEGNTIYF. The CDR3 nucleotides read TGCGCCAGCAGCCACGTCCCGGGGGAGGGAAACACCATATATTTT.

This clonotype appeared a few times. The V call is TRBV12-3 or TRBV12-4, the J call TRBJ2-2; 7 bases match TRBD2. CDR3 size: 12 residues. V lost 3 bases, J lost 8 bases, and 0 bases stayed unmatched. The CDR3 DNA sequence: TGTGCCAGCAGTTTCGGGGGGGGGGAGCTGTTTTTT. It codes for CASSFGGGELFF.

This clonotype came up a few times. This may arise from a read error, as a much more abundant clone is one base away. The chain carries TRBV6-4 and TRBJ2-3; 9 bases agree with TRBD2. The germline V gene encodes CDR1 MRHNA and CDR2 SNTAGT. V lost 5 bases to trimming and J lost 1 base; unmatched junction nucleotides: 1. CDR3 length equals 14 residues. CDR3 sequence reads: CASSQRGGTDTQYF. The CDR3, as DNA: TGTGCCAGCAGTCAGCGGGGGGGCACAGATACGCAGTATTTT.

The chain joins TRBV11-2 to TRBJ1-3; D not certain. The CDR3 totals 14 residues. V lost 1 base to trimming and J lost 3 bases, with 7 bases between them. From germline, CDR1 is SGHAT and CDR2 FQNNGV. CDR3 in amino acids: CASSLGLYGNTIYF. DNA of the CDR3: TGTGCCAGCAGCTTAGGATTATATGGAAACACCATATATTTT.

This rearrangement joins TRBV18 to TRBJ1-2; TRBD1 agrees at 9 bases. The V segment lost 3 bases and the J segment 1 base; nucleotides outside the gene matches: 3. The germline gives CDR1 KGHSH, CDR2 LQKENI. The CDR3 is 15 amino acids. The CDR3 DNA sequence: TGTGCCAGCTCACCTACGGGACAGGGTAACTATGGCTACACCTTC. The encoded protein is CASSPTGQGNYGYTF.

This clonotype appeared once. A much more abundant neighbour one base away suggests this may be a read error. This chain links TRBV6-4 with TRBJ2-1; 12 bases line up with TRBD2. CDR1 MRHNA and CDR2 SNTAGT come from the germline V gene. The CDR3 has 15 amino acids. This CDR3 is CASSNSSGGANEQFF. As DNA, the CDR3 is TGTGCCAGCAGTAACTCTAGCGGGGGGGCCAATGAGCAGTTCTTC.

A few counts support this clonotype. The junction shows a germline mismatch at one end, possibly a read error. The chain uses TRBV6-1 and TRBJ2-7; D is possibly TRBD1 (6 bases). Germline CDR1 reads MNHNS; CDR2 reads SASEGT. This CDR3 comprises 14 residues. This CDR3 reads CASRQENRVDEQYF. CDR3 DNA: TGCGCCAGCAGACAAGAAAACAGGGTCGACGAGCAGTACTTC.

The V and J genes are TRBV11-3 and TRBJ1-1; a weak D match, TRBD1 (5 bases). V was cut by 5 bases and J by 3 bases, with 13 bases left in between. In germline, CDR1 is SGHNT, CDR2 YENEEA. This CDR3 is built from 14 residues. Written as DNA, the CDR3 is TGTGCCAGCAGCGCGCACGAAGGGGACACTGAAGCTTTCTTT. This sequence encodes CASSAHEGDTEAFF.